These 22 T cell receptor beta chains share one sample of origin, sequenced in a study of post-analysis software for immune sequencing data. Study results and limitations: The study found TRBV5-6, TRBV5-1 and TRBV20-1 among about five TRBV segments more frequent in patients than controls.

cDNA libraries of TCR beta carried unique molecular identifiers. TCRdb re-derived calls from the PCR reads in MiXCR, one entry per CDR3 protein. The table lists 740,000 or so distinct CDR3 sequences, around 53% of them singletons. These receptors lack a known antigen. Sequencing was performed on blood. Source of these receptors: a girl aged 5 to 17 with multiple sclerosis.

J is TRBJ2-7 and V is TRBV5-1; TRBD2 matches 7 bases. CDR3 length equals 14 residues. Germline CDR1 SGHRS, CDR2 YFSETQ. V was pared by 1 base and J by 2 bases, with 3 bases of the junction left unmatched. CDR3 nucleotides: TGCGCCAGCAGCTTGCATCTAGCGGCCTACGAGCAGTACTTC. This translates into CASSLHLAAYEQYF.

This clonotype has a handful of counts. The genes are TRBV12-3 or TRBV12-4 and TRBJ2-6, with D perhaps matching TRBD1 (6 bases). This CDR3 contains 15 residues. V gave up 6 bases and J gave up 0 bases, with 9 bases separating them. This CDR3 is CASRTDSSGANVLTF. As DNA, the CDR3 is TGTGCCAGCAGAACGGACAGCTCTGGGGCCAACGTCCTGACTTTC.

The V gene is TRBV5-1, the J gene TRBJ2-3; possibly TRBD1 for D (5 bases). Germline V gene sequence: CDR1 SGHRS, CDR2 YFSETQ. Trimming shortened V by 1 base and J by 4 bases, and 13 bases separated the two germline ends. This CDR3 has 15 amino acids. The CDR3 region is CASSLRAGQADTQYF. For the CDR3, the DNA is TGCGCCAGCAGCTTGCGGGCAGGGCAGGCAGATACGCAGTATTTT.

The V and J genes are TRBV15 and TRBJ1-6; D remains unclear. Germline CDR1 LNHNV, CDR2 YYDKDF (reference sequence). Trimming cost V 0 bases and J 4 bases, with 10 bases left between them. The CDR3 has 16 residues. The chain's CDR3 is CATSRDRAAYNSPLHF. The CDR3 nucleotides are TGTGCCACCAGCAGAGATAGGGCAGCTTATAATTCACCCCTCCACTTT.

A remark on this clonotype: At one boundary the junction diverges from the germline segment, which might be a read error. This chain links TRBV5-6 with TRBJ2-1, with D tentatively TRBD2 (5 bases). The CDR3 sequence is 15 residues long. CDR1 is SGHDT, CDR2 YYEEEE, per germline. In nucleotides, the CDR3 is TGTGCCTGCAGCTTGAGGGCCAGCTCCTACAATGAGCAGTTCTTC. Protein: CACSLRASSYNEQFF.

This clonotype was seen only a few times. V is TRBV5-1 and J is TRBJ2-4; 7 nucleotides agree with TRBD2. The J call could be wrong; TRBJ2-7 is a better fit for the DNA end. This CDR3 comprises 14 residues. The germline gives CDR1 SGHRS, CDR2 YFSETQ. CDR3 in DNA: TGCGCCAGCAGCTTGGGACGGGGGGACTACGAGCAGTACTTC. It encodes CASSLGRGDYEQYF.

This clonotype has a handful of counts. This chain joins TRBV19 and TRBJ1-3; D ambiguous. Looked up from germline, CDR1 is LNHDA and CDR2 is SQIVND (reference sequence). This CDR3 contains 18 residues. Trimming removed 3 bases from V and 1 base from J, with 19 bases in between. This CDR3 reads CASSIPAGHLISGNTIYF. The CDR3 DNA reads TGTGCCAGTAGTATTCCGGCAGGCCACCTCATATCTGGAAACACCATATATTTT.

As for this clonotype: This may be a read error, as it is one base from a much larger clone. In DNA form, the CDR3 reads TGTGCCAGCAGCCGGGAGAGCACAGATACGCAGTATTTT. It encodes CASSRESTDTQYF. The V call is TRBV7-9, the J call TRBJ2-3; the D gene is possibly TRBD2 (6 bases). The CDR3 runs 13 residues. V lost 5 bases to trimming and J lost 0 bases, with 6 bases between them. Per the germline V gene, CDR1 is SEHNR and CDR2 is FQNEAQ (reference sequence).

V is TRBV12-3 or TRBV12-4 and J is TRBJ2-1; 8 positions agree with TRBD1. This CDR3 has 13 amino acids. V lost 5 bases and J lost 5; bases outside the gene matches: 2. CDR3 loop: CASSDRGDNEQFF. CDR3 nucleotides: TGTGCCAGCAGTGACAGGGGCGACAATGAGCAGTTCTTC.

The chain is built from TRBV7-2 and TRBJ2-1; 11 nucleotides agree with TRBD2. CDR1 is SGHTA and CDR2 is FQGNSA in the germline V gene. The CDR3 covers 16 residues. Losses at the gene ends were 0 bases for V and 9 bases for J; bases not matched to a gene: 7. The CDR3 nucleotides are TGTGCCAGCAGCTTAGCCATAGCGGGAGGGCCTTTTGAGCAGTTCTTC. It codes for CASSLAIAGGPFEQFF.

This clonotype was detected a few times. The V gene is TRBV27, the J gene TRBJ1-6, with D unclear. Trimming took off 6 bases at V and 9 bases at J, with 9 bases between the two ends. The CDR3 consists of 12 residues. CDR1 and CDR2 from the germline V gene are MNHEY and SMNVEV (reference sequence). This chain's CDR3 is CASSREGSPLHF. The CDR3 region has the DNA TGTGCCAGCAGCCGAGAGGGTTCACCCCTCCACTTT.

The rearrangement uses TRBV12-3 or TRBV12-4 and TRBJ1-2, with D unclear. CDR3 length equals 14 residues. V lost 3 bases, J lost 2 bases, and 10 bases lay in between. The CDR3 region is CASSLFQTNYGYTF. CDR3 nucleotide sequence: TGTGCCAGCAGTTTGTTTCAGACCAACTATGGCTACACCTTC.

This clonotype has only one observation. J is TRBJ2-2 and V is TRBV5-1; 8 bases are a match to TRBD1. With V trimmed by 4 bases and J by 7 bases, 9 bases remained unmatched. CDR1 and CDR2 (germline): SGHRS, YFSETQ. This CDR3 spans 15 amino acids. CDR3 sequence reads: CASSLGQGFGGELFF. CDR3 nucleotides: TGCGCCAGCAGCCTAGGACAGGGCTTCGGCGGGGAGCTGTTTTTT.

V and J are TRBV7-8 and TRBJ2-1; possibly TRBD1 or TRBD2 for D (5 bases each). Looked up from germline, CDR1 is SGHVS and CDR2 is FQNEAQ. Trimming shortened V by 5 bases and J by 6 bases, and 17 bases separated the two germline ends. The CDR3 extends over 15 amino acids. DNA of the CDR3: TGTGCCAGCAGCGCCGGGACCCAGCCAGGCAATGAGCAGTTCTTC. It is translated as CASSAGTQPGNEQFF.

V gene TRBV5-1 combines with J gene TRBJ2-7; tentatively, D is TRBD2 (5 bases). CDR1 and CDR2 from the germline V gene are SGHRS and YFSETQ. V lost 4 bases, J lost 0 bases, and 14 bases lay in between. This CDR3 is 15 amino acids long. CDR3 amino acids: CASSIVPGNSYEQYF. The CDR3 region has the DNA TGCGCCAGCAGCATAGTACCGGGGAACTCCTACGAGCAGTACTTC.

The table lists this clonotype with a count of one. The chain employs TRBV24-1 and TRBJ2-7; 10 bases are a match to TRBD1. Germline CDR1 KGHDR, CDR2 SFDVKD. V lost 3 bases and J lost 3; bases outside the gene matches: 4. The CDR3 sequence is 15 residues long. The CDR3, as DNA: TGTGCCACCAGTGATCCACGGACAGGGGGCTACGAGCAGTACTTC. Amino acid sequence: CATSDPRTGGYEQYF.

This clonotype was detected only a few times. The chain joins TRBV11-1 to TRBJ2-5, with TRBD1 identical over 7 bases. Per the germline V gene, CDR1 is SGHAT and CDR2 is FQDESV (reference sequence). Germline trimming cut 4 bases from V and 5 bases from J; bases unmatched to any gene: 13. This CDR3 has 16 residues. As DNA, the CDR3 is TGTGCCAGCAGCTCTAGAGACAGGGTACTTTTGGAGACCCAGTACTTC. Protein: CASSSRDRVLLETQYF.

This chain uses TRBV21-1 with TRBJ2-1; the D segment call TRBD1 is taken from the table without a DNA check. TRBV21-1 counts as a pseudogene. The CDR3 consists of 15 residues. The CDR3 is CASSKGAGTYNEQFF. The CDR3 nucleotides are TGTGCCAGCAGCAAAGGGGCAGGGACATACAATGAGCAGTTCTTC.

The chain couples TRBV20-1 to TRBJ2-7; 9 positions match TRBD2. Germline V CDR1 and CDR2: DFQATT, SNEGSKA (reference sequence). Losses at the gene ends were 3 bases for V and 7 bases for J; bases not matched to a gene: 16. The CDR3 loop spans 16 amino acids. The CDR3 reads CSASPGLAGSHNEQYF. CDR3 nucleotide sequence: TGCAGTGCTAGCCCGGGGCTAGCGGGATCTCACAATGAGCAGTACTTC.

V gene TRBV18 combines with J gene TRBJ1-1, with D unresolved. The CDR3 sequence is 13 residues long. Trimming removed 5 bases at V and 7 bases at J, with 14 bases between. The V gene's germline CDR1 is KGHSH and CDR2 LQKENI. The CDR3 is CASSTLGGLEAFF. The CDR3 DNA sequence: TGTGCCAGCTCAACCCTCGGCGGGCTTGAAGCTTTCTTT.

This clonotype was seen a handful of times. The rearrangement uses TRBV15 and TRBJ2-5, with no clear D. Between the trimmed V and J ends, which lost 1 base and 5 bases, there was a span of 5 bases. Germline V gene lookup returns CDR1 LNHNV and CDR2 YYDKDF (reference sequence). The CDR3 is 12 amino acids. CDR3 DNA sequence: TGTGCCACCAGCAGAGGGGCGGAGACCCAGTACTTC. Translation gives CATSRGAETQYF.

The rearrangement links TRBV4-1 to TRBJ2-3, with 8 bases fitting TRBD1. J gave up 0 bases and V 2 bases, and 7 bases lay outside the gene matches. The germline V gene encodes CDR1 MGHRA and CDR2 YSYEKL. The CDR3 consists of 17 residues. CDR3 residues: CASSQLGQGYSTDTQYF. CDR3 DNA sequence: TGCGCCAGCAGCCAACTCGGACAGGGCTATAGCACAGATACGCAGTATTTT.